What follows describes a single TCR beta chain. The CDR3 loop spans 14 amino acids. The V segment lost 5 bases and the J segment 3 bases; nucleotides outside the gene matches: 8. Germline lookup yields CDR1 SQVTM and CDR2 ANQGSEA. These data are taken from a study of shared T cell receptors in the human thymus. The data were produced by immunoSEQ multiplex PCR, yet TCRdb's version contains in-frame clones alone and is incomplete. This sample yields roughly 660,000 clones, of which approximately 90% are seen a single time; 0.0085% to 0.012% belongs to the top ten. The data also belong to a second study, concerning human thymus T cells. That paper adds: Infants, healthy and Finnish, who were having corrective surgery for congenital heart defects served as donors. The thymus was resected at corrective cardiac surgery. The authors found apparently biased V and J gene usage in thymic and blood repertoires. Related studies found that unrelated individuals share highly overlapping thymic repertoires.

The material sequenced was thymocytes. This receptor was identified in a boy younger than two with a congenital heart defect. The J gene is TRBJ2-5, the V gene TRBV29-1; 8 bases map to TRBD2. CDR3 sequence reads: CSVPGLGNEETQYF. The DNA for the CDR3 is TGCAGCGTTCCGGGACTAGGGAACGAAGAGACCCAGTACTTC.